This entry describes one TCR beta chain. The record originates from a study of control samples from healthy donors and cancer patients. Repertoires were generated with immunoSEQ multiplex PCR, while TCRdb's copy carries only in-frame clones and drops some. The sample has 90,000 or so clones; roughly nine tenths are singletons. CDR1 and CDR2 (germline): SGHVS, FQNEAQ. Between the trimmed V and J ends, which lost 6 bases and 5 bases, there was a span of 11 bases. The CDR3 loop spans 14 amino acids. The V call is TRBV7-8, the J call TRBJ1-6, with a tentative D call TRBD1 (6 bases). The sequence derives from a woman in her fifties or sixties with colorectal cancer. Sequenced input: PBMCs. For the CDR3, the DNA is TGTGCCAGCAGGTGGGGACAAGATAATTCACCCCTCCACTTT. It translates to CASRWGQDNSPLHF.